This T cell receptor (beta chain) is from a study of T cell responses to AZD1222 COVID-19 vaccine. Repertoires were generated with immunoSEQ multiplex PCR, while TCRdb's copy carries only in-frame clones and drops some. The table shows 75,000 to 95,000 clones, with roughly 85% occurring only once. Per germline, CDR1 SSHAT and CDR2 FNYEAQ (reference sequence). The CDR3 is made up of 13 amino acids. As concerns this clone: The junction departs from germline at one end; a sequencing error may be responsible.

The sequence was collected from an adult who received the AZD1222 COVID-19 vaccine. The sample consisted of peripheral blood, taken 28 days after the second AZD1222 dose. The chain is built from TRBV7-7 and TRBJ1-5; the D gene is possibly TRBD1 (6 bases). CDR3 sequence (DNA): TGTGCTAGCAGCGAGGGGGTCGATCAGCCCCAGCATTTT. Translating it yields CASSEGVDQPQHF.